This T cell receptor beta chain is from a study of cytomegalovirus exposure and HLA in healthy donors. Primers included in the PCR were 60 Vbeta and 13 Jbeta primers. Assay: immunoSEQ multiplex PCR; the TCRdb copy retains only in-frame clones and omits some. Of 150,000 to 180,000 clones in the sample, roughly three quarters were seen once. Trimming took off 4 bases at V and 6 bases at J, with 19 bases between the two ends. This CDR3 comprises 15 residues. Germline-derived CDR1 and CDR2 are MGHDK and SYGVNS. A note on this clone: Its antigen is not known.

Overall study results and limits: Through in vitro validation, a few CMV-associated chains were shown to be specific for CMV antigens. A previous analysis found most TCR beta V segments productive roughly 90% or roughly 30% of the time. Later analysis revealed greater clonal expansion in HLA-associated TCR beta chains than in equally common others.

V usage is TRBV25-1 and J usage is TRBJ2-7; no firm D call. The sample comprised PBMCs. This TCR was recovered from a man under 40 in good health and CMV-seropositive. CDR3 region: CASSGENPSYFEQYF. The CDR3 region has the DNA TGTGCCAGCAGTGGCGAAAACCCAAGTTATTTCGAGCAGTACTTC.